This TCR beta chain is drawn from a study of identical twins. The study, taken as a whole, reports: Models predicted less out-of-frame TCR alpha sharing in monozygotic twins than was found. Analyses of zero insertions could be partly confounded by invariant MAIT and iNKT cells. Within cord blood, abundant beta clonotypes carried fewer insertions, but memory repertoires showed no such trend.

This clonotype was found once. Its specificity is unknown. Unique molecular identifiers were present on the cDNA, and a universal primer site came from template switching. TCRdb fed the 5' RACE reads into MiXCR, producing one record per CDR3 protein. Of approximately 530,000 distinct CDR3 sequences in the sample, 20% to 25% were seen once. This sample also belongs to another study, concerning yellow fever vaccine responses in identical twins.

Sequencing was performed on CD4+ T cells sorted from blood. The TCR comes from a woman in her late teens or twenties in good health.

CDR3 nucleotides: TGCAGTGCTAGAATCACAGATACGCAGTATTTT. Translation gives CSARITDTQYF. The chain uses TRBV20-1 and TRBJ2-3; no clear D. This CDR3 contains 11 residues. V shed 2 bases and J shed 2 bases, with 2 bases lying between them. From germline, CDR1 is DFQATT and CDR2 SNEGSKA (reference sequence).